This entry is about one T cell receptor (beta chain). Its antigen remains unknown. V shed 5 bases, J shed 10 bases, and the junction held 13 bases outside the gene matches. The germline V gene has CDR1 GTSNPN and CDR2 SVGIG (reference sequence). This CDR3 contains 13 residues. Using immunoSEQ multiplex PCR, the repertoire was profiled, and TCRdb retains in-frame clones only, with some absent. The sample shows over 10,000 clones, over 65% of them seen only once. The data stem from a study of T cells in localized non-small cell lung cancer. Study-level findings and limits: Tumor showed lower T cell clonality than uninvolved adjacent lung, where it was highest. Blood T cell density predicted longer survival; adjacent-lung clonality, shorter. In adjacent lung appeared a median around 60 of the top 100 tumor clones. Heterogeneity cannot be ruled out, as sequencing used one tumor region only.

The TCR was taken from a male donor older than 55 with stage I squamous cell lung carcinoma. The chain employs TRBV30 and TRBJ1-1; 7 nucleotides line up with TRBD1. This material consisted of peripheral blood, taken before any cancer treatment. DNA of the CDR3: TGTGCCTGGGATACAGGGGCCGAACTCGGAGCTTTCTTT. Translating it yields CAWDTGAELGAFF.